The 25 T cell receptor beta chains presented below share a single source sample, sequenced in a study of type 1 regulatory T cells. TCRdb re-called the reads with MiXCR, one entry per CDR3 protein. The sample lists approximately 72,000 distinct CDR3 sequences; roughly 60% were seen once. These receptors have no known antigen. The sequenced material came from cultured T cells, either the whole culture or a sorted T cell fraction (not recorded which). Sample subset: Tr1-enriched cell product generated in vitro against host alloantigens. The receptor set was obtained from a human donor in good health.

V gene TRBV24-1 combines with J gene TRBJ2-5, with D possibly TRBD1 on 5 matching bases. The CDR3 is made up of 13 amino acids. Germline assignment: CDR1 KGHDR and CDR2 SFDVKD. V dropped 6 bases and J dropped 0 bases, with 7 bases sitting between them. CDR3 region: CATSWGNQETQYF. The CDR3 region has the DNA TGTGCCACCAGTTGGGGCAACCAAGAGACCCAGTACTTC.

The rearrangement joins TRBV3-1 to TRBJ2-7, with a weak D call TRBD2 (5 bases). This CDR3 region has 14 residues. Looked up from germline, CDR1 is LGHDT and CDR2 is YNNKEL (reference sequence). Trimming removed 1 base from V and 2 bases from J, with 9 bases in between. The CDR3 loop reads CASSQGSGTYEQYF. The CDR3 DNA reads as TGTGCCAGCAGCCAAGGTTCGGGAACCTACGAGCAGTACTTC.

The rearrangement joins TRBV18 to TRBJ1-2; 8 nucleotides agree with TRBD1. Germline trimming cut 3 bases from V and 9 bases from J; bases unmatched to any gene: 12. Germline lookup yields CDR1 KGHSH and CDR2 LQKENI. This CDR3 comprises 15 residues. CDR3 region: CASSPPGQDRKSYTF. The CDR3 DNA reads as TGTGCCAGCTCACCTCCGGGACAGGATCGAAAGAGCTACACCTTC.

This clonotype was detected a few times. The J gene is TRBJ2-1, the V gene TRBV6-2 or TRBV6-3, with 9 bases that match TRBD2. V trimming: 4 bases; J trimming: 4 bases; junction bases outside the gene matches: 5. The CDR3 is 15 residues long. Germline CDR1 MNHEY, CDR2 SVGEGT. The CDR3 sequence: CASSSTSGIYNEQFF. The CDR3, as DNA: TGTGCCAGCAGTTCGACTAGCGGAATATACAATGAGCAGTTCTTC.

V gene TRBV25-1 combines with J gene TRBJ2-3; 14 nucleotides line up with TRBD2. There are 14 residues in the CDR3. The junction had 8 bases not matched to a gene; V was cut back by 7 bases and J by 11 bases. Germline V gene sequence: CDR1 MGHDK, CDR2 SYGVNS. The CDR3 DNA reads TGTGCCAGCACCCTTTCCGGGACTAGCGGGAGGCAGTATTTT. This sequence encodes CASTLSGTSGRQYF.

Comments on this clonotype: One end of the junction fails to match germline, which may point to a read error. V usage is TRBV20-1 and J usage is TRBJ2-1, with 11 bases aligning to TRBD1. CDR3 length: 14 amino acids. In germline, CDR1 is DFQATT, CDR2 SNEGSKA (reference sequence). Here the CDR3 DNA reads TGCAGTGCTGAGACGGACAGGGGGCGCGATGAGCAGTTTTTC. Protein product: CSAETDRGRDEQFF.

This sequence joins TRBV27 and TRBJ2-5, with TRBD1 matching over 10 bases. The CDR3 has 18 amino acids. Germline lookup yields CDR1 MNHEY and CDR2 SMNVEV (reference sequence). V lost 8 bases and J lost 5; bases outside the gene matches: 20. In DNA form, the CDR3 reads TGTGCCAGCCCTTCGCTGGCCGACAGGGGGCGCTGCTGGGAGACCCAGTACTTC. Protein: CASPSLADRGRCWETQYF.

In DNA form, the CDR3 reads TGTGCCAGCAGCTTAGCGGGGCCCACAGGGGGCGAGCAGTACTTC. Protein product: CASSLAGPTGGEQYF. The genes are TRBV7-2 and TRBJ2-7, with 8 nucleotides matching TRBD1. The CDR3 sequence is 15 residues long. The V segment lost 0 bases and the J segment 6 bases; nucleotides outside the gene matches: 7. Germline CDR1 and CDR2: SGHTA and FQGNSA. Combining the CDR3 with reference TRBV7-2 and TRBJ2-7 gives the whole variable domain GAGVSQSPSNKVTEKGKDVELRCDPISGHTALYWYRQSLGQGLEFLIYFQGNSAPDKSGLPSDRFSAERTGGSVSTLTIQRTQQEDSAVYLCASSLAGPTGGEQYFGPGTRLTVT.

This clonotype occurred a few times. This chain joins TRBV11-2 and TRBJ2-7; TRBD2 matches at 9 bases. The CDR3 has 14 residues. Germline assignment: CDR1 SGHAT and CDR2 FQNNGV. The junction had 7 bases not matched to a gene; V was cut back by 8 bases and J by 2 bases. CDR3 sequence: CASGVSGSAYEQYF. The CDR3 DNA follows: TGTGCCAGCGGTGTTAGCGGGAGTGCCTACGAGCAGTACTTC.

The chain links TRBV7-2 to TRBJ1-2; possibly TRBD1 for D (6 bases). In germline, CDR1 is SGHTA, CDR2 FQGNSA. CDR3 size: 13 residues. Between the trimmed V and J ends, which lost 5 bases and 3 bases, there was a span of 10 bases. CDR3 nucleotide sequence: TGTGCCAGCAGCCCACAGGGAGACTATGGCTACACCTTC. Encoded protein: CASSPQGDYGYTF. The full variable domain, completed using reference TRBV7-2 and TRBJ1-2, is GAGVSQSPSNKVTEKGKDVELRCDPISGHTALYWYRQSLGQGLEFLIYFQGNSAPDKSGLPSDRFSAERTGGSVSTLTIQRTQQEDSAVYLCASSPQGDYGYTFGSGTRLTVV.

This chain uses TRBV7-2 with TRBJ1-6; D might be TRBD1 (5 bases). CDR1 SGHTA and CDR2 FQGNSA come from the germline V gene. V was shortened by 6 bases and J by 6 bases, with 15 bases between the two germline ends. The CDR3 is made up of 15 amino acids. The CDR3 DNA reads TGTGCCAGCAGGGAAAATCCGGGACCTAATTCACCCCTCCACTTT. Translating gives CASRENPGPNSPLHF.

The chain employs TRBV4-3 and TRBJ2-5; the match to TRBD1 covers 8 bases. V lost 0 bases, J lost 5 bases, and 2 bases stayed unmatched. CDR3 size: 14 residues. Germline V gene sequence: CDR1 LGHNA, CDR2 YSLEER. The CDR3 is CASSQDYRGETQYF. CDR3 coding DNA: TGCGCCAGCAGCCAAGATTACAGGGGGGAGACCCAGTACTTC.

The DNA of the CDR3 is TGTGCCAGCAGCTTGCGACCGGAGGCTGGGGCCAACGTCCTGACTTTC. This sequence encodes CASSLRPEAGANVLTF. The J gene is TRBJ2-6, the V gene TRBV7-8, with TRBD2 as a possible D gene (5 bases). From germline, CDR1 is SGHVS and CDR2 FQNEAQ. V lost 3 bases and J 2 bases, leaving 11 bases between the germline ends. The CDR3 is 16 residues long.

This clonotype was seen a single time. V usage is TRBV27 and J usage is TRBJ2-3, with 10 nucleotides matching TRBD2. CDR3 length: 15 amino acids. Germline CDR1 reads MNHEY; CDR2 reads SMNVEV (reference sequence). Losses at the gene ends were 7 bases for V and 4 bases for J; bases not matched to a gene: 8. The CDR3 loop is CASMIVAGGPDTQYF. CDR3 in DNA: TGTGCCAGCATGATAGTAGCGGGAGGCCCAGATACGCAGTATTTT.

This chain joins TRBV6-5 and TRBJ2-7, with D perhaps TRBD1 (6 bases). The germline V gene has CDR1 MNHEY and CDR2 SVGAGI. V lost 5 bases to trimming and J lost 0 bases, with 14 bases between them. This CDR3 spans 15 amino acids. In nucleotides, the CDR3 is TGTGCCAGCAGTGGGACACCGAAGGACTCCTACGAGCAGTACTTC. Protein product: CASSGTPKDSYEQYF.

The DNA of the CDR3 is TGTGCCAGTAGTAGGGCTAGCGCTTTCAATGAGCAGTTCTTC. It is translated as CASSRASAFNEQFF. The rearrangement links TRBV19 to TRBJ2-1, with TRBD2 as a possible D gene (6 bases). The length of the CDR3 is 14 residues. Trimming removed 4 bases from V and 6 bases from J, with 13 bases in between. Germline CDR1 is LNHDA and CDR2 is SQIVND (reference sequence). Supplemented by reference TRBV19 and TRBJ2-1, the full variable domain reads DGGITQSPKYLFRKEGQNVTLSCEQNLNHDAMYWYRQDPGQGLRLIYYSQIVNDFQKGDIAEGYSVSREKKESFPLTVTSAQKNPTAFYLCASSRASAFNEQFFGPGTRLTVL.

The chain employs TRBV12-3 or TRBV12-4 and TRBJ2-1; D gene unclear. CDR3 size: 15 residues. Trimming cost V 1 base and J 6 bases, with 13 bases left between them. The CDR3 sequence is CASSLGAENSNEQFF. The DNA for the CDR3 is TGTGCCAGCAGTTTAGGGGCGGAAAACAGCAATGAGCAGTTCTTC.

This clonotype has only one observation. J is TRBJ1-6 and V is TRBV27; 8 nucleotides align to TRBD1. V was clipped by 5 bases and J by 8 bases; unmatched bases: 8. Germline V CDR1 and CDR2: MNHEY, SMNVEV (reference sequence). The CDR3 spans 15 residues. CDR3 DNA sequence: TGTGCCAGCAGTGGACAGGGAGGAGTTTATTCACCCCTCCACTTT. It yields the protein CASSGQGGVYSPLHF.

This chain links TRBV11-2 with TRBJ1-1, with unresolved D. The CDR3 extends over 12 amino acids. Trimming took off 1 base at V and 6 bases at J, with 6 bases between the two ends. Germline V CDR1 and CDR2: SGHAT, FQNNGV. The DNA of the CDR3 is TGTGCCAGCAGCTTAGCGGCCGCTGAAGCTTTCTTT. It codes for CASSLAAAEAFF.

This chain joins TRBV25-1 and TRBJ2-1, with 9 bases lining up with TRBD2. The CDR3 has 19 amino acids. Trimming removed 8 bases from V and 8 bases from J; junction bases left unmatched: 25. The germline CDR1 and CDR2 sequences are MGHDK and SYGVNS. CDR3 nucleotides: TGTGCCAGCGCCCCCTCAGGGCTAGCGGGAATCCGGGGTAGAGATGAGCAGTTCTTC. This gives the protein CASAPSGLAGIRGRDEQFF.

This clonotype showed up just once. One junction end disagrees with the germline gene, perhaps due to a read error. V and J are TRBV9 and TRBJ2-2; no clear D. CDR3 size: 14 residues. Germline V gene lookup returns CDR1 SGDLS and CDR2 YYNGEE. The CDR3 DNA sequence: TGTGCCAGCAGCGTAGGAGTGTACACCGAGGAGCTGTTTTTT. Translation gives CASSVGVYTEELFF.

The chain's CDR3 is CASSESQGPGELFF. The DNA of the CDR3 is TGTGCCAGCAGTGAGTCCCAGGGTCCCGGGGAGCTGTTTTTT. The rearrangement links TRBV6-2 or TRBV6-3 to TRBJ2-2; maybe TRBD1 (5 bases). Per germline, CDR1 MNHEY and CDR2 SVGEGT. The ends were cut back, 5 bases at V and 6 bases at J, with 13 bases in the middle. This CDR3 has 14 residues.

This sequence joins TRBV6-6 and TRBJ2-7; D is undetermined. This CDR3 has 14 amino acids. V was clipped by 8 bases and J by 0 bases, with 14 bases between them. CDR1 and CDR2 from the germline V gene are MNHNY and SVGAGI (reference sequence). CDR3 residues: CASRLGPSSYEQYF. The CDR3 DNA is TGTGCCAGCCGACTTGGACCAAGCTCCTACGAGCAGTACTTC.

J is TRBJ2-1 and V is TRBV5-8; no reliable D call. The CDR3 has 10 residues. With 2 bases removed from V and 6 bases from J, the gap between germline ends came to 0 bases. CDR1 and CDR2 (germline): SGHTS, YDEGEE. CDR3 sequence: CASSFNEQFF. The CDR3 DNA follows: TGTGCCAGCAGCTTCAATGAGCAGTTCTTC.

This clonotype was recorded only once. J is TRBJ2-7 and V is TRBV6-1; D is uncertain. This CDR3 contains 17 residues. The germline CDR1 and CDR2 sequences are MNHNS and SASEGT. V lost 1 base and J lost 4, with 20 bases in between. The DNA for the CDR3 is TGTGCCAGCAGTGAAGAGCCTCCCGGGCAGACAACATACGAGCAGTACTTC. Protein sequence: CASSEEPPGQTTYEQYF.